Following are 13 T cell receptor beta chains from one sample sequenced in a study of cytomegalovirus exposure and HLA in healthy donors. Assay: immunoSEQ multiplex PCR; the TCRdb copy retains only in-frame clones and omits some. The table lists some 120,000 clones, approximately 91% of them singletons. Input material: PBMCs. These receptors were obtained from a man aged 25-45 years in good health and CMV-seronegative.

V usage is TRBV5-1 and J usage is TRBJ1-2, with TRBD1 matching 8 bases. CDR3 size: 13 residues. Trimming at V came to 4 bases and at J to 4 bases, leaving 3 bases not matched to a gene. The V gene's germline CDR1 is SGHRS and CDR2 YFSETQ. CDR3: CASSRDRLYGYTF. Here the CDR3 DNA reads TGCGCCAGCAGCCGGGACAGGCTCTATGGCTACACCTTC.

The chain couples TRBV19 to TRBJ2-1; TRBD2 aligns across 7 bases. V was clipped by 0 bases and J by 1 base; unmatched bases: 6. The germline V gene encodes CDR1 LNHDA and CDR2 SQIVND (reference sequence). The CDR3 totals 17 residues. Here the CDR3 DNA reads TGTGCCAGTAGTATAGACTCAGCGGGACCGTCCTACAATGAGCAGTTCTTC. Residues: CASSIDSAGPSYNEQFF.

V gene TRBV10-1 combines with J gene TRBJ2-2, with D maybe TRBD2 (5 bases). Germline V CDR1 and CDR2: WNHNN, SYGVQD (reference sequence). Trimming left V 1 base short and J 1 base short, with 10 bases between. The CDR3 is made up of 16 amino acids. CDR3 region: CASSEFKTKNTGELFF. The DNA for the CDR3 is TGCGCCAGCAGTGAGTTTAAGACTAAGAACACCGGGGAGCTGTTTTTT.

This clone showed up just a few times. V usage is TRBV27 and J usage is TRBJ2-1; 7 bases are shared with TRBD2. This CDR3 has 16 amino acids. Trimming removed 5 bases from V and 2 bases from J; junction bases left unmatched: 9. From germline, CDR1 is MNHEY and CDR2 SMNVEV (reference sequence). The CDR3 protein is CASSPLGGAPYNEQFF. In nucleotides, the CDR3 is TGTGCCAGCAGTCCACTGGGAGGGGCCCCCTACAATGAGCAGTTCTTC.

V is TRBV7-9 and J is TRBJ2-3; D is uncertain. Germline values: CDR1 SEHNR, CDR2 FQNEAQ (reference sequence). V lost 5 bases, J lost 2 bases, and 14 bases lay in between. The CDR3 has 15 residues. This CDR3 reads CASSPSLVPTDTQYF. CDR3 sequence (DNA): TGTGCCAGCAGCCCGAGCCTCGTCCCCACAGATACGCAGTATTTT.

Here the CDR3 reads CASSLDRGTVREKLFF. In DNA form, the CDR3 reads TGTGCCAGCAGCTTGGACAGGGGGACGGTCAGAGAAAAACTGTTTTTT. The gene calls are TRBV7-2 and TRBJ1-4; 10 nucleotides match TRBD1. The germline V gene has CDR1 SGHTA and CDR2 FQGNSA. J lost 8 bases, V lost 3 bases, and 9 bases had no gene match. CDR3 size: 16 residues.

J is TRBJ2-5 and V is TRBV7-6; D gene unclear. The germline V and J ends were trimmed by 1 base and 5 bases, with 5 bases remaining between them. This CDR3 region has 12 residues. Germline-derived CDR1 and CDR2 are SGHVS and FNYEAQ. In DNA form, the CDR3 reads TGTGCCAGCAGCTTAGGGCGGGAGACCCAGTACTTC. This codes for CASSLGRETQYF.

The chain joins TRBV25-1 to TRBJ2-5, with D tentatively TRBD2 (5 bases). CDR1 is MGHDK and CDR2 is SYGVNS in the germline V gene. V lost 8 bases and J lost 7, with 11 bases in between. CDR3 length equals 11 residues. CDR3 loop: CASDGVGTQYF. Here the CDR3 DNA reads TGTGCCAGCGACGGGGTCGGGACCCAGTACTTC.

The V call is TRBV21-1, the J call TRBJ2-5; the listed D gene, TRBD2, was not tested against the DNA. TRBV21-1 is tagged as a pseudogene. This CDR3 spans 15 amino acids. This CDR3 reads CASIPWASDKETQYF. The CDR3 DNA follows: TGTGCCAGCATCCCGTGGGCTAGCGATAAAGAGACCCAGTACTTC.

This CDR3 reads CASGSILGESYNEQFF. CDR3 nucleotides: TGTGCTAGTGGTTCAATACTAGGAGAATCCTACAATGAGCAGTTCTTC. The chain uses TRBV12-5 and TRBJ2-1; tentatively, D is TRBD2 (5 bases). CDR1 is LGHNT, CDR2 FRNRAP, per germline. Between the trimmed V and J ends, which lost 4 bases and 1 base, there was a span of 14 bases. CDR3 length: 16 amino acids.

V is TRBV6-5 and J is TRBJ2-2; 9 nucleotides match TRBD2. This CDR3 contains 16 residues. From germline, CDR1 is MNHEY and CDR2 SVGAGI. J gave up 3 bases and V 2 bases, and 4 bases lay outside the gene matches. This chain's CDR3 is CASSYDAGGDTGELFF. The CDR3 nucleotides read TGTGCCAGCAGTTACGACGCGGGAGGGGACACCGGGGAGCTGTTTTTT.

This clone appeared a few times. This chain uses TRBV19 with TRBJ1-5; 9 bases map to TRBD1. J was trimmed by 6 bases and V by 3 bases; bases with no gene match: 6. Germline CDR1 reads LNHDA; CDR2 reads SQIVND (reference sequence). The CDR3 totals 15 residues. The CDR3 reads CASSILTGGGQPQHF. In nucleotides, the CDR3 is TGTGCCAGTAGTATTTTAACAGGGGGCGGTCAGCCCCAGCATTTT.

The CDR3 sequence is CASSPIGDSSNYGYTF. Here the CDR3 DNA reads TGTGCCAGCTCACCGATTGGGGACAGTTCTAACTATGGCTACACCTTC. The J gene is TRBJ1-2, the V gene TRBV18, with TRBD1 matching over 7 bases. Looked up from germline, CDR1 is KGHSH and CDR2 is LQKENI. The CDR3 length is 16 residues. V gave up 3 bases and J gave up 0 bases; unmatched junction bases: 7.